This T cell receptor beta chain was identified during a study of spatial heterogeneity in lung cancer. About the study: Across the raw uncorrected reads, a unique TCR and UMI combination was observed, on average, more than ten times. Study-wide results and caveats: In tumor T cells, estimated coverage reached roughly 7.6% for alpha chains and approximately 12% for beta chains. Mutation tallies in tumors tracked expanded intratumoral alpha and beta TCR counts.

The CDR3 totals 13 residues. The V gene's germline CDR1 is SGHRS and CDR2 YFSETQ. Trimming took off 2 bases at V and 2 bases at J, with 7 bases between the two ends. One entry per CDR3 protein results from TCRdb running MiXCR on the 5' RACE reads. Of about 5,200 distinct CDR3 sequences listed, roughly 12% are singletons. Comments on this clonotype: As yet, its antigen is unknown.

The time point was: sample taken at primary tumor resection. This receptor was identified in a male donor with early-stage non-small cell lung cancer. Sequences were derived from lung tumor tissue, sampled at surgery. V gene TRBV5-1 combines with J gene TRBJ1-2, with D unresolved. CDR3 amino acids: CASSLTANYGYTF. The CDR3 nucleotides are TGCGCCAGCAGCTTAACAGCAAACTATGGCTACACCTTC.